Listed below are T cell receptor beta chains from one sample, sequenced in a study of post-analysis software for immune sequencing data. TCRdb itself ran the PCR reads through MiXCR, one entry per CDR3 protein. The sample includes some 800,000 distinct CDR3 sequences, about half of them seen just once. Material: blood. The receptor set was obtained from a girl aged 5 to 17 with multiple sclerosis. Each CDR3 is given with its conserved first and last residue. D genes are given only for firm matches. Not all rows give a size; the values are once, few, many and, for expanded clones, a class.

cdr3_aa: CASSFKDSYGYTF
cdr3_nt: TGTGCCAGCAGCTTCAAGGACAGTTATGGCTACACCTTC
d_call: NA
j_call: TRBJ1-2
clone_size: NA
v_call: TRBV11-2

cdr3_aa: CASSLHMTGRSNYGYTF
cdr3_nt: TGTGCCAGCAGTCTTCATATGACAGGTCGATCTAACTATGGCTACACCTTC
d_call: NA
j_call: TRBJ1-2
clone_size: NA
v_call: TRBV6-1

cdr3_aa: CSASNRDGTYGYTF
cdr3_nt: TGCAGTGCTAGTAATCGAGACGGGACCTATGGCTACACCTTC
d_call: NA
j_call: TRBJ1-2
clone_size: NA
v_call: TRBV20-1

cdr3_aa: CASSFRDSNYGYTF
cdr3_nt: TGTGCCAGCAGCTTCAGGGACAGTAACTATGGCTACACCTTC
d_call: TRBD1
j_call: TRBJ1-2
clone_size: NA
v_call: TRBV7-2

cdr3_aa: CSAIPPGQRKETQYF
cdr3_nt: TGCAGTGCGATACCTCCGGGACAGCGAAAAGAGACCCAGTACTTC
d_call: TRBD1
j_call: TRBJ2-5
clone_size: once
v_call: TRBV20-1

cdr3_aa: CASSLGGQGGSYGYTF
cdr3_nt: TGTGCCAGCAGTTTAGGGGGACAGGGCGGGAGCTATGGCTACACCTTC
d_call: TRBD1
j_call: TRBJ1-2
clone_size: NA
v_call: TRBV12-3/TRBV12-4

cdr3_aa: CASSPRVAGIRGNEQFF
cdr3_nt: TGTGCCAGCAGCCCACGGGTCGCGGGGATACGTGGGAATGAGCAGTTCTTC
d_call: NA
j_call: TRBJ2-1
clone_size: few
v_call: TRBV4-2

cdr3_aa: CASSFSLLAGRYEQYF
cdr3_nt: TGTGCCAGCAGCTTTTCCCTACTAGCGGGTCGCTACGAGCAGTACTTC
d_call: TRBD2
j_call: TRBJ2-7
clone_size: NA
v_call: TRBV7-9

cdr3_aa: CASSLGLAGARTYEQYF
cdr3_nt: TGTGCCAGCAGCTTAGGACTAGCGGGAGCCCGAACCTACGAGCAGTACTTC
d_call: TRBD2
j_call: TRBJ2-7
clone_size: NA
v_call: TRBV11-2

cdr3_aa: CASSLDRGLGEAFF
cdr3_nt: TGTGCCAGCAGCCTGGACAGGGGATTAGGTGAAGCTTTCTTT
d_call: TRBD1
j_call: TRBJ1-1
clone_size: once
v_call: TRBV7-2

cdr3_aa: CATSLGTASYEQYF
cdr3_nt: TGTGCCACCAGTTTGGGGACAGCATCCTACGAGCAGTACTTC
d_call: TRBD1
j_call: TRBJ2-7
clone_size: many
v_call: TRBV24-1

cdr3_aa: CASSLKSLAPMNTEAFF
cdr3_nt: TGCGCCAGCAGCTTGAAGAGCTTAGCCCCTATGAACACTGAAGCTTTCTTT
d_call: NA
j_call: TRBJ1-1
clone_size: NA
v_call: TRBV5-1